This T cell receptor beta chain emerged from a study of CD8 T cells in ankylosing spondylitis. In this sample, this clonotype turned up a few times. Its antigen is unknown. V lost 5 bases, J lost 0 bases, and 17 bases lay in between. This CDR3 region has 16 residues. Germline CDR1 and CDR2: DFQATT and SNEGSKA (reference sequence). Quantitative 5'-RACE with molecular barcodes produced the TCR beta libraries. TCRdb fed the 5' RACE reads into MiXCR, producing one record per CDR3 protein. This table has about 390,000 distinct CDR3 sequences, 20% to 25% appearing once. The study's findings and limits: Disease-linked clones reportedly showed significant enrichment in matched ankylosing spondylitis synovial fluid. Earlier work had already found some motif variants in reactive arthritis synovial fluid and blood. Seemingly distinctive of ankylosing spondylitis blood was a TCR beta motif formed by eight highly homologous variants. Disease-linked clones had a CD8+ phenotype and relatively low frequency in peripheral blood.

This chain joins TRBV20-1 and TRBJ2-4; D remains ambiguous. The TCR originated in a male donor with ankylosing spondylitis. The sequenced sample was blood, either unsorted or a sorted T cell fraction (not recorded which). The CDR3: CSAPWPFSLAKNIQYF. Here the CDR3 DNA reads TGCAGTGCTCCTTGGCCGTTTTCTTTAGCCAAAAACATTCAGTACTTC.